Here is one T cell receptor beta chain with its context. No antigen is known for it. At one of its ends the junction is not consistent with the germline gene, which may arise from a read error. Together with a sample-barcoded 5' primer, a J-beta primer mix was included in a second PCR lasting about 6 to 11 cycles. TCRdb redid the calling of the 5' RACE reads with MiXCR, one entry per CDR3 protein. This table has 600,000 or so distinct CDR3 sequences, approximately 21% appearing once. Germline CDR1 LGHNA, CDR2 YSLEER. This CDR3 region has 16 residues. The data are from a study of blood T cells in healthy people across ages. Study as a whole: The template switching approach captured approximately one barcoded beta molecule for every two T cells.

Approximately 10 milliliters was the volume of peripheral blood drawn from each donor. Notes on the study in general: Possibly, changes in expanded clonotypes were confounded because donor CMV status was unknown. The lack of PBMC sorting stopped any conclusive naive versus antigen-experienced comparison.

This sequence originates from a man between 65 and 85 years old in good health. The chain uses TRBV4-3 and TRBJ2-5; D may be TRBD2 (6 bases). Sequenced: blood. The CDR3 nucleotides read TGCGCCAGCAGCCAAGGGACCGGCAGGACGGGAGAGGCCCAGTACTTC. As protein: CASSQGTGRTGEAQYF.